Each of the 14 T cell receptor beta chains below was sequenced from the same sample in a study of monozygotic twins with inflammatory bowel disease. TCRdb reworked the 5' RACE reads into one entry per CDR3 protein, no DNA. Its clone listing holds about 380,000 distinct CDR3 sequences. Sequencing was done on a sample of blood. The receptor source for this set is a human donor with ulcerative colitis or Crohn's disease, or a healthy co-twin of an affected twin (not recorded which).

The genes are TRBV11-2 and TRBJ2-3; lacking DNA, the TRBD1 call made by TCRdb goes unchecked. This CDR3 comprises 14 residues. CDR1 and CDR2 from the germline V gene are SGHAT and FQNNGV. This CDR3 reads CASKLGGPGDTQYF.

This rearrangement joins TRBV4-2 to TRBJ2-7; TCRdb's assignment of TRBD1 cannot be checked, as there is no DNA. This CDR3 contains 16 residues. The germline gives CDR1 LGHNA, CDR2 YNFKEQ. The CDR3 here is CASSPRQASGVYEQYF.

V gene TRBV15 combines with J gene TRBJ1-2. From germline, CDR1 is LNHNV and CDR2 YYDKDF (reference sequence). This CDR3 is built from 15 residues. This CDR3 is CATSRGDIDHYGYTF. Drawing the rest from reference TRBV15 and TRBJ1-2, the complete variable domain is DAMVIQNPRYQVTQFGKPVTLSCSQTLNHNVMYWYQQKSSQAPKLLFHYYDKDFNNEADTPDNFQSRRPNTSFCFLDIRSPGLGDTAMYLCATSRGDIDHYGYTFGSGTRLTVV.

The chain joins TRBV6-4 to TRBJ2-3; TCRdb's D call, TRBD2, is unchecked because there is no DNA. Germline CDR1 MRHNA, CDR2 SNTAGT. This CDR3 has 15 amino acids. CDR3 residues: CASRRDSGGPDTQYF.

CDR3 sequence reads: CASSYSKVRGIFETQYF. The V gene is TRBV6-5, the J gene TRBJ2-5; without DNA, the TCRdb call of TRBD1 cannot be checked. CDR1 MNHEY and CDR2 SVGAGI come from the germline V gene. This CDR3 spans 17 amino acids.

The V and J genes are TRBV3-1 and TRBJ2-7. The CDR3 is 13 amino acids. Per germline, CDR1 LGHDT and CDR2 YNNKEL (reference sequence). The CDR3 spells CASSQKTETEQYF.

The rearrangement links TRBV7-9 to TRBJ1-6. Germline-derived CDR1 and CDR2 are SEHNR and FQNEAQ (reference sequence). The length of the CDR3 is 13 residues. CDR3 region: CASSLGRVSPLHF.

V is TRBV5-6 and J is TRBJ1-1. Germline V gene data show CDR1 as SGHDT and CDR2 as YYEEEE. The CDR3 runs to 14 residues. The CDR3 here is CASSFGYRTTEAFF.

This chain joins TRBV20-1 and TRBJ1-1; TCRdb names TRBD1, which stays unverified in the absence of DNA. This CDR3 spans 15 amino acids. Per the germline V gene, CDR1 is DFQATT and CDR2 is SNEGSKA (reference sequence). The CDR3 here is CSASGAGAVNTEAFF.

This chain connects TRBV4-3 to TRBJ1-6; TCRdb's D call of TRBD1 is untestable without DNA. The CDR3 contains 19 residues. Germline V CDR1 and CDR2: LGHNA, YSLEER. The CDR3 sequence: CASSQEVRGTFSYNSPLHF.

The chain links TRBV5-1 to TRBJ1-5. The germline V gene has CDR1 SGHRS and CDR2 YFSETQ. This CDR3 has 15 amino acids. CDR3 in amino acids: CASSLDGPSNQPQHF. The variable domain in full, completed from reference TRBV5-1 and TRBJ1-5, reads KAGVTQTPRYLIKTRGQQVTLSCSPISGHRSVSWYQQTPGQGLQFLFEYFSETQRNKGNFPGRFSGRQFSNSRSEMNVSTLELGDSALYLCASSLDGPSNQPQHFGDGTRLSIL.

V and J are TRBV4-2 and TRBJ2-4; TCRdb names TRBD1, which stays unverified in the absence of DNA. Germline-derived CDR1 and CDR2 are LGHNA and YNFKEQ. The CDR3 totals 17 residues. The CDR3: CASSQDPGQGAKNIQYF.

The V call is TRBV24-1, the J call TRBJ2-1. The CDR3 extends over 12 amino acids. The V gene's germline CDR1 is KGHDR and CDR2 SFDVKD. Here the CDR3 reads CATSDRNNEQFF.

The chain uses TRBV6-2 or TRBV6-3 and TRBJ2-1; TCRdb's D call of TRBD1 is untestable without DNA. Germline values: CDR1 MNHEY, CDR2 SVGEGT. The CDR3 is 16 residues long. This CDR3 is CASSTDPGVGGNEQFF.